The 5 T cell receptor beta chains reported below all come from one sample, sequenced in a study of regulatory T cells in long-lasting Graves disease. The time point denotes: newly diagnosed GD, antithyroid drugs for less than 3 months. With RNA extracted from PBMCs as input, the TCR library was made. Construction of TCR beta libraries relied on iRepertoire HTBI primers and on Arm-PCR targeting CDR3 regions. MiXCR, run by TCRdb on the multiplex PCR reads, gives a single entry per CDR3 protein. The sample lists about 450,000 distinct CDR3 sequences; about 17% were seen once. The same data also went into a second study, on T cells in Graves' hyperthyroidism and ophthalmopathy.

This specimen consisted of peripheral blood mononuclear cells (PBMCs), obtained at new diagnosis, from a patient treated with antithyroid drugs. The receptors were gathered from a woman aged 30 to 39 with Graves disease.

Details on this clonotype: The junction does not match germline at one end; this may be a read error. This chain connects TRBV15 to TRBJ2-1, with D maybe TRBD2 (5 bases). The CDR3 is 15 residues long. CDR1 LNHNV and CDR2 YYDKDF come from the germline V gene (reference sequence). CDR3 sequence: CATSPYGKYTLLQNF. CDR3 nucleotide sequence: TGTGCCACCAGCCCCTACGGGAAATATACCTTATTACAAAACTTC.

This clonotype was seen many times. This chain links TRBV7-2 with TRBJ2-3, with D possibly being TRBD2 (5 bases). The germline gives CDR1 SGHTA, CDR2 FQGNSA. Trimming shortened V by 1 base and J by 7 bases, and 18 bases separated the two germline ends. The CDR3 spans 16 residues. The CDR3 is CASSLDGSRGANTQYF. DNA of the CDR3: TGTGCCAGCAGCTTAGATGGATCCCGGGGAGCTAATACGCAGTATTTT.

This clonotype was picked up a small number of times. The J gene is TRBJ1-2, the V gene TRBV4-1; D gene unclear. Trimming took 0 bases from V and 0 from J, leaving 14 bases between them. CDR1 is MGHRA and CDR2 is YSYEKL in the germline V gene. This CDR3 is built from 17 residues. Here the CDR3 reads CASSQEPRHRANYGYTF. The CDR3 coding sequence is TGCGCCAGCAGCCAAGAACCAAGGCATAGAGCTAACTATGGCTACACCTTC.

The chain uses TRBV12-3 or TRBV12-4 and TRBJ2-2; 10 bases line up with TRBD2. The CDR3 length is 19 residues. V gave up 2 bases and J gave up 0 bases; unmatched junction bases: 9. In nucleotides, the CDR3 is TGTGCCAGCAGTTTACCCCGGGCTAGCGGGAGTTCGAACACCGGGGAGCTGTTTTTT. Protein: CASSLPRASGSSNTGELFF.

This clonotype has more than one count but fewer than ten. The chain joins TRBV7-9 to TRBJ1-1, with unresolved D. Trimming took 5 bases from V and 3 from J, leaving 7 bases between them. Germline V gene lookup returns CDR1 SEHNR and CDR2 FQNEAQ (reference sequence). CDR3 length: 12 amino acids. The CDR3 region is CASSRGYTEAFF. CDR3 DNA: TGTGCCAGCAGCCGAGGGTACACTGAAGCTTTCTTT.